The 19 T cell receptor beta chains presented below share a single source sample, sequenced in a study of T cells in Graves' hyperthyroidism and ophthalmopathy. TCR beta CDR3 regions were amplified from RNA transcripts. In the first-round RT-PCR of the TCR CDR3, the HTBI primer set was used. TCRdb passed the multiplex PCR reads through MiXCR, listing each CDR3 protein once. The data show about 640,000 distinct CDR3 sequences, less than 25% seen once. Sequenced: blood. Receptors originate from a man aged 25-40 years with Graves' ophthalmopathy.

This chain links TRBV6-2 or TRBV6-3 with TRBJ2-1; 10 bases fit TRBD2. Trimming cost V 4 bases and J 15 bases; bases outside gene matches: 9. This CDR3 has 13 residues. Germline CDR1 is MNHEY and CDR2 is SVGEGT. The CDR3 sequence is CASSLGTSDYRFF. The CDR3 DNA reads TGTGCCAGCAGTTTGGGGACTAGCGATTACCGGTTCTTC.

This chain connects TRBV6-1 to TRBJ1-1, with D hard to call. Trimming removed 7 bases at V and 5 bases at J, with 20 bases between. The CDR3 has 15 residues. Germline CDR1 is MNHNS and CDR2 is SASEGT. The CDR3 bases are TGTGCCAGCACCTTCCCCCCCGGGAGTGGGACTGAAGCTTTCTTT. It specifies CASTFPPGSGTEAFF.

V usage is TRBV7-9 and J usage is TRBJ2-7, with a weak D call TRBD2 (7 bases). CDR1 and CDR2 (germline): SEHNR, FQNEAQ (reference sequence). The CDR3 sequence is 12 residues long. With 4 bases removed from V and 6 bases from J, the gap between germline ends came to 10 bases. CDR3 nucleotides: TGTGCCAGCAGCTGGGGGGGGCGCGAGCAGTACTTC. As protein: CASSWGGREQYF.

This clonotype was seen more than once but under ten times. The chain is built from TRBV7-6 and TRBJ2-1; TRBD2 aligns across 10 bases. Germline loops: CDR1 SGHVS, CDR2 FNYEAQ. Trimming removed 0 bases from V and 4 bases from J; junction bases left unmatched: 6. The CDR3 consists of 17 residues. The CDR3 protein is CASSLALAGWGYNEQFF. The DNA of the CDR3 is TGTGCCAGCAGCTTAGCACTAGCGGGATGGGGGTACAATGAGCAGTTCTTC.

The V gene is TRBV7-9, the J gene TRBJ2-7; 7 positions match TRBD1. J gave up 2 bases and V 4 bases, and 8 bases lay outside the gene matches. The CDR3 sequence is 15 residues long. Germline V gives CDR1 SEHNR, CDR2 FQNEAQ (reference sequence). The CDR3 spells CASSSGTAWAYEQYF. For the CDR3, the DNA is TGTGCCAGCAGCTCAGGGACAGCCTGGGCCTACGAGCAGTACTTC.

The V gene is TRBV7-3, the J gene TRBJ2-3; D remains ambiguous. This CDR3 spans 14 amino acids. The germline gives CDR1 SGHTA, CDR2 FQGTGA. V shed 7 bases and J shed 2 bases, with 13 bases lying between them. CDR3 in amino acids: CASKRALNTDTQYF. The CDR3 coding sequence is TGTGCCAGCAAGAGAGCGCTCAACACAGATACGCAGTATTTT.

This clonotype was observed a few times. One base away lies a much larger clone, so this may be a sequencing read error. CDR3 in DNA: TGTGCCAGCAGCTCCGTAGGGGGACAGGGGAACTACGAGCAGTACTTC. This translates into CASSSVGGQGNYEQYF. The V and J genes are TRBV7-2 and TRBJ2-7, with TRBD1 identical over 10 bases. V gave up 4 bases and J gave up 3 bases; unmatched junction bases: 9. The CDR3 runs 16 residues. Germline CDR1 reads SGHTA; CDR2 reads FQGNSA.

The J gene is TRBJ1-2, the V gene TRBV27, with unresolved D. The V end lost 5 bases, the J end lost 6 bases, and 13 bases lay between the germline ends. Germline CDR1 is MNHEY and CDR2 is SMNVEV (reference sequence). This CDR3 spans 13 amino acids. CDR3 sequence reads: CASSPGLSNGYTF. The CDR3 nucleotides are TGTGCCAGCAGTCCCGGACTATCCAATGGCTACACCTTC.

This clonotype was detected ten times or more. V gene TRBV20-1 combines with J gene TRBJ2-7, with D possibly being TRBD2 (5 bases). This CDR3 is 12 amino acids long. The V and J ends lost 0 bases and 8 bases respectively, with 11 bases between them. In germline, CDR1 is DFQATT, CDR2 SNEGSKA (reference sequence). The CDR3 loop is CSARENAGKQYF. The CDR3 coding sequence is TGCAGTGCTAGAGAGAACGCGGGCAAGCAGTACTTC.

The chain recombines TRBV28 with TRBJ2-2, with 11 positions matching TRBD1. Trimming removed 9 bases from V and 4 bases from J; junction bases left unmatched: 4. CDR1 and CDR2 (germline): MDHEN, SYDVKM. The CDR3 spans 14 residues. The CDR3 DNA reads as TGTGCCAGGGGGACAGGGGGGGGCACCGGGGAGCTGTTTTTT. This translates into CARGTGGGTGELFF.

The V gene is TRBV6-1, the J gene TRBJ1-2; D remains ambiguous. This CDR3 has 13 residues. Trimming left V 5 bases short and J 7 bases short, with 14 bases between. CDR1 MNHNS and CDR2 SASEGT come from the germline V gene. The CDR3 protein is CASSSTGLGGYTF. CDR3 coding DNA: TGTGCCAGCAGTTCAACCGGCCTAGGTGGCTACACCTTC.

This sequence joins TRBV7-9 and TRBJ2-2; 10 nucleotides agree with TRBD1. Germline V CDR1 and CDR2: SEHNR, FQNEAQ (reference sequence). This CDR3 contains 16 residues. V shed 4 bases, J shed 3 bases, and the junction held 5 bases outside the gene matches. The CDR3 DNA reads as TGTGCCAGCAGCTCGACAGGGGGCGCAGACACCGGGGAGCTGTTTTTT. This gives the protein CASSSTGGADTGELFF.

This sequence joins TRBV6-6 and TRBJ2-5, with D unclear. V gave up 2 bases and J gave up 5 bases, with 12 bases separating them. The CDR3 sequence is 14 residues long. CDR1 is MNHNY, CDR2 SVGAGI, per germline (reference sequence). CDR3 sequence reads: CASSYGSVWETQYF. CDR3 nucleotides: TGTGCCAGCAGTTACGGTTCTGTTTGGGAGACCCAGTACTTC.

This clonotype came up a few times. The rearrangement uses TRBV3-1 and TRBJ2-1; 7 nucleotides agree with TRBD2. CDR3 length equals 16 residues. The V gene's germline CDR1 is LGHDT and CDR2 YNNKEL (reference sequence). V lost 1 base, J lost 2 bases, and 5 bases stayed unmatched. CDR3 bases: TGTGCCAGCAGCCAAGTTCTAGCGGCAACCTACAATGAGCAGTTCTTC. Amino acid sequence: CASSQVLAATYNEQFF.

This clonotype has a handful of counts. V and J are TRBV30 and TRBJ2-1; D assignment may be TRBD1 or TRBD2 (5 bases each). CDR3 size: 20 residues. Deletions cut 1 base from V and 5 bases from J, with 30 bases between. Looked up from germline, CDR1 is GTSNPN and CDR2 is SVGIG (reference sequence). CDR3 bases: TGTGCCTGGAGTGAGCCCCTAAACCGGGGCCCCACACCTGGTAACAATGAGCAGTTCTTC. This gives the protein CAWSEPLNRGPTPGNNEQFF.

This chain uses TRBV9 with TRBJ2-1, with 8 bases fitting TRBD2. This CDR3 has 15 residues. J was trimmed by 4 bases and V by 0 bases; bases with no gene match: 3. Germline CDR1 and CDR2: SGDLS and YYNGEE. Here the CDR3 DNA reads TGTGCCAGCAGCGTAGCGGCTAGCGGGTACAATGAGCAGTTCTTC. This codes for CASSVAASGYNEQFF.

The chain recombines TRBV20-1 with TRBJ1-4; TRBD1 might be the D (6 bases). CDR3 length equals 15 residues. In germline, CDR1 is DFQATT, CDR2 SNEGSKA (reference sequence). Trimming cost V 0 bases and J 8 bases, with 16 bases left between them. The DNA for the CDR3 is TGCAGTGCTAGAGATTTGTCGGGGGGGCGGGAAAAACTGTTTTTT. Its protein product is CSARDLSGGREKLFF.

This clonotype was seen a few times. The chain has TRBV19 and TRBJ2-2, with 10 bases that match TRBD2. The CDR3 consists of 17 residues. Germline loops: CDR1 LNHDA, CDR2 SQIVND (reference sequence). Unmatched junction bases numbered 6, after V lost 3 bases and J lost 2 bases. The CDR3 DNA is TGTGCCAGTAGTATCGGGCTAGCGGGAGTTAACACCGGGGAGCTGTTTTTT. Its protein product is CASSIGLAGVNTGELFF.

The CDR3 is CASSEAIGGAQETQYF. The CDR3, as DNA: TGTGCCAGCAGTGAAGCGATCGGCGGAGCACAAGAGACCCAGTACTTC. The genes are TRBV6-1 and TRBJ2-5, with D unclear. V was pared by 0 bases and J by 2 bases, with 13 bases between. The germline gives CDR1 MNHNS, CDR2 SASEGT. CDR3 length equals 16 residues.